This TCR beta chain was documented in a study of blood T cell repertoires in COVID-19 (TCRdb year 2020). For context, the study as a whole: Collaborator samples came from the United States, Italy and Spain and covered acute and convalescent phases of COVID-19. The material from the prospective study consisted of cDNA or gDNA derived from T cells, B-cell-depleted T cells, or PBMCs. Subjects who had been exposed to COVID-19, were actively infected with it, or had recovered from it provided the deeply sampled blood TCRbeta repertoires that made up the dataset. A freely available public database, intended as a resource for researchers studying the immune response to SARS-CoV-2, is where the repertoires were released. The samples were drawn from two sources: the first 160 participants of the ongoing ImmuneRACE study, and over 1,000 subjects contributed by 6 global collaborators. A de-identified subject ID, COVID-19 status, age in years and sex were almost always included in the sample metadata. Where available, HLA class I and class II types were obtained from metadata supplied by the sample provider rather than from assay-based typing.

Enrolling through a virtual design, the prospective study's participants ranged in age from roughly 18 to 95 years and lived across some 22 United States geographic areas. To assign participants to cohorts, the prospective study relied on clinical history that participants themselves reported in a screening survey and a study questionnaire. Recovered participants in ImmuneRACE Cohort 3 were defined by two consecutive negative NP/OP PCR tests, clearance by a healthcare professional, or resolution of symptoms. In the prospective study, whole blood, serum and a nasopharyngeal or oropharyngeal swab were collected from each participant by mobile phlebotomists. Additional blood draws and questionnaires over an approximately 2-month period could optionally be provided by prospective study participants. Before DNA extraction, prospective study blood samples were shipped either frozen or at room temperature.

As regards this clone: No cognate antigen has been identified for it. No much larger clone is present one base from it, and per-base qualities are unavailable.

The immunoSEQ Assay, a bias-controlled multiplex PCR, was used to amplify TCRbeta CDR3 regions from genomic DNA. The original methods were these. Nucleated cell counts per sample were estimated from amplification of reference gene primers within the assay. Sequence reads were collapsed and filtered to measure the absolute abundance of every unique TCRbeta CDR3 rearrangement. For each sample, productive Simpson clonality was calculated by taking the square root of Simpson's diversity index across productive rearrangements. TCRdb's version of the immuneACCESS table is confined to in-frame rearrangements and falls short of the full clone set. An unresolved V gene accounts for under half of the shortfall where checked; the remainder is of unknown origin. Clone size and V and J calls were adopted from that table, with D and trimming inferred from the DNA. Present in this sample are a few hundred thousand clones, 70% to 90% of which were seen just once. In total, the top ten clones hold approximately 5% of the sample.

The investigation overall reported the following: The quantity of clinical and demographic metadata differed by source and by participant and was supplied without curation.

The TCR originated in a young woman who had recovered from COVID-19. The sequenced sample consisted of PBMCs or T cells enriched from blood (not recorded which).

The CDR3 region: CASSIYPGQGFNQPQHF. The nucleotides read TGTGCCAGTAGTATCTACCCGGGACAGGGATTCAATCAGCCCCAGCATTTT. The sequence links TRBV19 to TRBJ1-5; the central 9 bases match TRBD1. The germline V gene (reference sequence) specifies LNHDA as CDR1 and SQIVND as CDR2. Taken from cysteine to phenylalanine, the CDR3 has 17 residues. Only the CDR3 DNA is retained, 51 bases long and in frame from the first base. Relative to germline, V is missing 3 bases and J is missing 3 bases, with 9 bases of the junction outside any gene match.